The present entry profiles one T cell receptor beta chain with its context. The CDR3 runs to 12 residues. Trimming took off 5 bases at V and 9 bases at J, with 12 bases between the two ends. Germline-derived CDR1 and CDR2 are SGHVS and FNYEAQ. Per the original data handling: Amplified reference gene primers provided the basis for estimating nucleated cell counts. Repertoires were generated with immunoSEQ multiplex PCR, while TCRdb's copy carries only in-frame clones and drops some. V and J calls and clone size are as listed in that table; D and trimming were resolved from the DNA. The data show over 250,000 clones, approximately 85% seen once. The data stem from a study of blood T cell repertoires in COVID-19.

The chain uses TRBV7-6 and TRBJ2-3; weak D call: TRBD2 (6 bases). The receptor's source is a woman in her seventies with acute or convalescent COVID-19. The sample comprised peripheral blood. In DNA form, the CDR3 reads TGTGCCAGCAGCCTCGACGGGGGAACGCAGTATTTT. It encodes CASSLDGGTQYF.